A selection of T cell receptor beta chains follows, all from one sample in a study of blood T cell repertoires in COVID-19. Libraries were prepared by immunoSEQ multiplex PCR; TCRdb keeps only in-frame clonotypes and omits some of them. Counted here are hundreds of thousands of clones, approximately 90% occurring once; the ten biggest clones make up approximately 0.25%. The specimen was peripheral blood. These receptors were obtained from a woman in her late teens or twenties with acute or convalescent COVID-19. The CDR3 runs from the conserved cysteine through the conserved F or W. D genes are given only for firm matches. Clone sizes are given selectively: once, few, many, or a class where the clone is expanded.

TGTGCCATCAGTGAGGTTGAGTCGACTGAAGCTTTCTTT	CAISEVESTEAFF	TRBV10-3	TRBJ1-1	NA	NA
TGTGCCAGCAGTTACCGAGACAGGGGGGCCTACGAGCAGTACTTC	CASSYRDRGAYEQYF	TRBV6-5	TRBJ2-7	NA	TRBD1
TGTGCCAGTAGTATAGAAAGGGGCTTTCAGCCCCAGCATTTT	CASSIERGFQPQHF	TRBV19	TRBJ1-5	NA	NA
TGCAGCGTAGAATCAGGGAATACGCAGTATTTT	CSVESGNTQYF	TRBV29-1	TRBJ2-3	NA	NA
TGTGCCAGCAGCGTAGCCTACAATTCACCCCTCCACTTT	CASSVAYNSPLHF	TRBV9	TRBJ1-6	NA	NA
TGTGCCAGCAGCCGCTCGTCGGTTAGTTCGGCTGAAGCTTTCTTT	CASSRSSVSSAEAFF	TRBV7-2	TRBJ1-1	NA	NA
TGTGCCTGGAGTTCCCGGACTAGCGGGGTGAACCCAGATACGCAGTATTTT	CAWSSRTSGVNPDTQYF	TRBV30	TRBJ2-3	NA	TRBD2
TGTGCCAGCAGCACCACCCAGGTACCCGGGGAGCTGTTTTTT	CASSTTQVPGELFF	TRBV9	TRBJ2-2	NA	NA
TGTGCCAGCAGCACCGGACAGCCCTCTGGAAACACCATATATTTT	CASSTGQPSGNTIYF	TRBV7-9	TRBJ1-3	NA	NA
TGTGCCACCAGCAGCCAATTGTCAGGGGCCTATGGCTACACCTTC	CATSSQLSGAYGYTF	TRBV15	TRBJ1-2	NA	NA
TGCGCCAGCAGCCAGACGGGTGGTTTATTTGTCACCTTC	CASSQTGGLFVTF	TRBV4-1	TRBJ1-2	NA	NA
TGCGCCAGCAGCTCCGGACACCGAGAGAGCTCCTACGAGCAGTACTTC	CASSSGHRESSYEQYF	TRBV4-1	TRBJ2-7	NA	NA
TGCGCCAGCAGCCCCTCCCGGGGGACCTGGACGAATGAGCAGTTCTTC	CASSPSRGTWTNEQFF	TRBV5-1	TRBJ2-1	NA	NA
TGTGCCAGCAGTTTCACTAGCCGCACCGGGGAGCTGTTTTTT	CASSFTSRTGELFF	TRBV14	TRBJ2-2	NA	NA
TGTGCCAGCTCACCACCGGGCTTTGCCTACGAGCAGTACTTC	CASSPPGFAYEQYF	TRBV18	TRBJ2-7	NA	NA
TGTGCTAGTGGGGGGACAGGGAGGATTAACACTGAAGCTTTCTTT	CASGGTGRINTEAFF	TRBV12-5	TRBJ1-1	NA	TRBD1
TGTGCCAGCAGGGAGGCCTACTACTCTGGAAACACCATATATTTT	CASREAYYSGNTIYF	TRBV6-5	TRBJ1-3	NA	NA
TGTGCCAGTGCACCTGCTAAGTCCTACGAGCAGTACTTC	CASAPAKSYEQYF	TRBV19	TRBJ2-7	NA	NA
TGTGCCAGTAGTAGCGGGACTAGCGGGAGGAATGAGCAGTTCTTC	CASSSGTSGRNEQFF	TRBV19	TRBJ2-1	NA	TRBD2
TGTGCCAGCAGTCGGGTAGGCTTAAATCAGCCCCAGCATTTT	CASSRVGLNQPQHF	TRBV25-1	TRBJ1-5	few	NA
TGTGCCAGCAGTCCCAGGGTCAACACTGAAGCTTTCTTT	CASSPRVNTEAFF	TRBV27	TRBJ1-1	NA	NA
TGTGCCTGGAGTGCCCCGGGACTTGGCTACGAGCAGTACTTC	CAWSAPGLGYEQYF	TRBV30	TRBJ2-7	NA	NA
TGTGCCAGCAGCTTAGGGGACAGACCACCGGGCTACACCTTC	CASSLGDRPPGYTF	TRBV7-2	TRBJ1-2	few	TRBD1
TGCGCCAGCAGCGCAAGGACAGGCGTGAATGGCTACACCTTC	CASSARTGVNGYTF	TRBV5-1	TRBJ1-2	NA	TRBD1
TGTGCCAGCACCGAAAGAGGACAGGGGAAGGATACGCAGTATTTT	CASTERGQGKDTQYF	TRBV6-5	TRBJ2-3	once	TRBD1
TGTGCCAGCAGCTTACTAGGACCCGGGGGCAATCAGCCCCAGCATTTT	CASSLLGPGGNQPQHF	TRBV5-8	TRBJ1-5	NA	NA